Listed below are T cell receptor beta chains from one sample, sequenced in a study of blood T cell repertoires in COVID-19. Sequenced by immunoSEQ multiplex PCR; TCRdb stores in-frame clones only, minus some. The sample holds 90,000 to 100,000 clones; about 85% are singletons and the top ten take nearly 4.5%. Sequenced: peripheral blood. Every receptor here comes from a man between 60 and 75 years old with acute or convalescent COVID-19. The CDR3 runs from the conserved cysteine through the conserved F or W. A D gene is named only where the DNA matches it firmly. Some rows mark clone size as missing; the rest say once, few, many or name a class of expanded clone.

d_call j_call v_call clone_size cdr3_aa cdr3_nt
TRBD1 TRBJ2-3 TRBV6-5 . CASSRGTGGTDTQYF TGTGCCAGCAGTAGGGGGACAGGGGGTACAGATACGCAGTATTTT
TRBD2 TRBJ2-7 TRBV6-5 . CASTKGGRYEQYF TGTGCCAGCACTAAGGGAGGGCGCTACGAGCAGTACTTC
. TRBJ1-2 TRBV3-1/TRBV3-2 . CASRLQGNYGYTF TGTGCCAGCAGACTACAGGGTAACTATGGCTACACCTTC
. TRBJ2-5 TRBV10-3 . CAISESYEETQYF TGTGCCATCAGTGAGTCTTATGAAGAGACCCAGTACTTC
. TRBJ2-3 TRBV5-1 . CASSLAGDTQYF TGCGCCAGCAGCTTGGCAGGGGATACGCAGTATTTT
. TRBJ1-1 TRBV5-4 . CASSRQNTEAFF TGTGCCAGCAGCCGACAGAACACTGAAGCTTTCTTT
. TRBJ2-7 TRBV2 . CASSVSQGPYEQYF TGTGCCAGCAGTGTATCGCAGGGTCCCTACGAGCAGTACTTC
. TRBJ1-2 TRBV11-3 . CASSLDTSGRGYTF TGTGCCAGCAGCTTAGATACTTCAGGTCGTGGCTACACCTTC
TRBD1 TRBJ2-7 TRBV28 . CASSLTGGQYEQYF TGTGCCAGCAGTTTAACAGGGGGCCAGTACGAGCAGTACTTC
. TRBJ1-4 TRBV15 . CATSWERGSAEKLFF TGTGCCACCAGCTGGGAAAGGGGATCCGCTGAAAAACTGTTTTTT
TRBD2 TRBJ2-5 TRBV29-1 . CSVGITSGGETQYF TGCAGCGTTGGGATAACTAGCGGGGGTGAGACCCAGTACTTC
TRBD1 TRBJ1-5 TRBV5-6 . CASSLGGQLYQPQHF TGTGCCAGCAGCTTGGGGGGACAGCTCTATCAGCCCCAGCATTTT
TRBD2 TRBJ2-7 TRBV5-4 . CASSLGTGDYYEQYF TGTGCCAGCAGCTTGGGGACCGGGGACTACTACGAGCAGTACTTC
. TRBJ1-2 TRBV5-4 . CASSLDSYGYTF TGTGCCAGCAGCTTGGACAGCTATGGCTACACCTTC
. TRBJ1-2 TRBV28 once CASSLRRTRGYTF TGTGCCAGCAGTTTACGGCGGACACGCGGCTACACCTTC
. TRBJ2-1 TRBV9 . CASSSIGGTNEQFF TGTGCCAGCAGCTCCATCGGCGGGACGAATGAGCAGTTCTTC
. TRBJ2-6 TRBV24-1 . CATSGPAGANVLTF TGTGCCACCAGTGGTCCTGCTGGGGCCAACGTCCTGACTTTC
TRBD1 TRBJ1-5 TRBV5-6 . CASSTGTGRNQPQHF TGTGCCAGCAGCACAGGGACAGGGAGAAATCAGCCCCAGCATTTT
TRBD2 TRBJ2-5 TRBV5-6 . CASSRGLGKETQYF TGTGCCAGCAGCCGGGGACTAGGCAAAGAGACCCAGTACTTC
. TRBJ2-3 TRBV2 . CASRGGQTSTDTQYF TGTGCCAGCAGGGGGGGACAGACTAGCACAGATACGCAGTATTTT
TRBD2 TRBJ2-7 TRBV11-2 . CASSDPGLDYEQYF TGTGCCAGCAGCGACCCGGGACTAGATTACGAGCAGTACTTC
. TRBJ1-4 TRBV10-2 . CASSASGYLEKLFF TGCGCCAGCAGCGCGTCAGGGTACCTTGAAAAACTGTTTTTT
. TRBJ1-1 TRBV6-1 . CASSEATKPGTEAFF TGTGCCAGCAGTGAAGCGACGAAGCCGGGTACTGAAGCTTTCTTT
. TRBJ1-1 TRBV7-2 . CASSLAAAAEAFF TGTGCCAGCAGCTTAGCAGCGGCGGCCGAAGCTTTCTTT
. TRBJ2-1 TRBV9 . CASSVAPPGWPYNEQFF TGTGCCAGCAGCGTAGCCCCCCCGGGGTGGCCCTACAATGAGCAGTTCTTC
TRBD1 TRBJ2-7 TRBV11-2 . CASSRDSNYEQYF TGTGCCAGCAGCCGGGACAGCAACTACGAGCAGTACTTC
TRBD1 TRBJ1-4 TRBV25-1 . CASSTSAGGEKLFF TGTGCCAGCAGTACCTCGGCAGGGGGTGAAAAACTGTTTTTT
TRBD1 TRBJ1-4 TRBV7-9 . CASSNQRTGNDEKLFF TGTGCCAGCAGCAACCAAAGGACAGGGAACGATGAAAAACTGTTTTTT
. TRBJ2-3 TRBV4-2 . CASSLADSTDTQYF TGTGCCAGCAGCCTAGCGGACAGCACAGATACGCAGTATTTT
. TRBJ2-1 TRBV21-1 . CASSIRDYNEQFF TGTGCCAGCAGCATCCGGGACTACAATGAGCAGTTCTTC
. TRBJ2-1 TRBV7-2 . CASSLSGEFYNEQFF TGTGCCAGCAGCCTCAGCGGAGAATTCTACAATGAGCAGTTCTTC
TRBD1 TRBJ2-1 TRBV6-5 . CATSRGGPYNEQFF TGTGCCACTTCGCGAGGGGGCCCCTACAATGAGCAGTTCTTC
. TRBJ2-7 TRBV18 once CASSPQGLRYYEQYF TGTGCCAGCTCACCGCAGGGGTTACGATACTACGAGCAGTACTTC
. TRBJ2-1 TRBV9 . CASSAGLTGSSYNEQFF TGTGCCAGCAGCGCTGGGCTAACAGGAAGCTCCTACAATGAGCAGTTCTTC
. TRBJ2-1 TRBV11-3 . CASGGWYEQFF TGTGCCAGCGGAGGGTGGTATGAGCAGTTCTTC
TRBD1 TRBJ2-3 TRBV5-6 . CASSLAGQGTNTQYF TGTGCCAGCAGCTTGGCCGGACAGGGGACGAATACGCAGTATTTT
TRBD1 TRBJ1-2 TRBV6-5 . CASSYGQGSQLWGYTF TGTGCCAGCAGTTACGGACAGGGTTCCCAACTATGGGGCTACACCTTC
. TRBJ1-5 TRBV6-6 . CASSAEGSNQPQHF TGTGCCAGCTCCGCGGAGGGGAGCAATCAGCCCCAGCATTTT
TRBD2 TRBJ2-1 TRBV19 . CASQISGSGFNEQFF TGTGCCAGCCAAATAAGCGGGAGTGGTTTCAATGAGCAGTTCTTC
TRBD2 TRBJ2-7 TRBV13 few CASSLGVTSGYEQYF TGTGCCAGCAGCTTGGGGGTAACTAGCGGCTACGAGCAGTACTTC
TRBD2 TRBJ2-5 TRBV3-1/TRBV3-2 . CASSQVLAGEETQYF TGTGCCAGCAGCCAAGTCTTAGCGGGGGAAGAGACCCAGTACTTC
. TRBJ2-5 TRBV5-1 . CASSFGVQETQYF TGCGCCAGCAGTTTCGGGGTTCAAGAGACCCAGTACTTC
. TRBJ2-1 TRBV2 . CASSDLGGSYNEQFF TGTGCCAGCAGTGACCTGGGGGGATCCTACAATGAGCAGTTCTTC
. TRBJ2-7 TRBV18 once CASSPMTAYEQYF TGTGCCAGCTCACCGATGACAGCATACGAGCAGTACTTC
. TRBJ2-7 TRBV5-1 . CASRRTADSSYEQYF TGCGCCAGCAGGCGAACAGCGGATAGCTCCTACGAGCAGTACTTC
. TRBJ1-2 TRBV27 once CASSLRWNYGYTF TGTGCCAGCAGCTTACGGTGGAACTATGGCTACACCTTC
TRBD1 TRBJ1-3 TRBV28 . CASLDRGSGNTIYF TGTGCCAGCTTAGACAGGGGGTCTGGAAACACCATATATTTT
TRBD1 TRBJ2-3 TRBV19 . CASSDPGQKLTDTQYF TGTGCCAGTAGCGATCCGGGACAGAAACTCACAGATACGCAGTATTTT
. TRBJ1-4 TRBV2 once CASRQGYNEKLFF TGTGCCAGCAGACAGGGTTATAATGAAAAACTGTTTTTT
TRBD1 TRBJ2-7 TRBV28 . CASNRQGARYEQYF TGTGCCAGCAACAGGCAGGGGGCGCGTTACGAGCAGTACTTC